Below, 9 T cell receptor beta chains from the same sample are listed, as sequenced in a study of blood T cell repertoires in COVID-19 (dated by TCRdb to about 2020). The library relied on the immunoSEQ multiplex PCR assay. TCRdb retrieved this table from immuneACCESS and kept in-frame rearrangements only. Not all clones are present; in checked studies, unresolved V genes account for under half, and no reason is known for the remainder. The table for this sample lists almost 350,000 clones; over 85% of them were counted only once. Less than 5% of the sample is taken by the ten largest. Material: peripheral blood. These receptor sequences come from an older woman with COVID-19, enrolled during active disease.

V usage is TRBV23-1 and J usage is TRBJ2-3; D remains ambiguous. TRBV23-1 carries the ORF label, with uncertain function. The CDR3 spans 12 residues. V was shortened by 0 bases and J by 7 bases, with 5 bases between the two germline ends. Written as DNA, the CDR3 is TGCGCCAGCAGTCAATCGAGGTATACGCAGTATTTT. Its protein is CASSQSRYTQYF.

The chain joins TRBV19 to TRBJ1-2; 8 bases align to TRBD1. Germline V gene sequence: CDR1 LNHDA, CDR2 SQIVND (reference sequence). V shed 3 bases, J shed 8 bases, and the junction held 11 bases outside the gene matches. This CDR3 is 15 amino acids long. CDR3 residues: CASSIPLLDRAGYTF. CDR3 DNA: TGTGCCAGTAGTATTCCTCTACTGGACAGGGCCGGCTACACCTTC.

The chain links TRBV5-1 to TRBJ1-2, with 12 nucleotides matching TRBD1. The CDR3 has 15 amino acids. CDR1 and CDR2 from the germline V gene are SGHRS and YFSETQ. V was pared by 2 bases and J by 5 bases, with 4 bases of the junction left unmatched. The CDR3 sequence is CASSFGTGGGYGYTF. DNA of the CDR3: TGCGCCAGCAGCTTCGGGACAGGGGGCGGGTATGGCTACACCTTC.

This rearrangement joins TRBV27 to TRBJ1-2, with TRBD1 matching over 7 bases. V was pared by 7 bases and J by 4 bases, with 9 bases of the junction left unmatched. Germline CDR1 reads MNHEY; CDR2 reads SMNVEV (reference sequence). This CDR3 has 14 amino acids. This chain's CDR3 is CASIALGQPYGYTF. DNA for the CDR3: TGTGCCAGCATAGCCTTGGGACAGCCCTATGGCTACACCTTC.

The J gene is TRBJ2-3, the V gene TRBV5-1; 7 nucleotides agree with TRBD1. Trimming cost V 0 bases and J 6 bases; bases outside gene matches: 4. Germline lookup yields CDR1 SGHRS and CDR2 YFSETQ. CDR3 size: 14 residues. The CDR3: CASSLEGGRDTQYF. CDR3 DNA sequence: TGCGCCAGCAGCTTGGAAGGGGGCCGGGATACGCAGTATTTT. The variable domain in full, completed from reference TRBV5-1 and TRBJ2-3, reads KAGVTQTPRYLIKTRGQQVTLSCSPISGHRSVSWYQQTPGQGLQFLFEYFSETQRNKGNFPGRFSGRQFSNSRSEMNVSTLELGDSALYLCASSLEGGRDTQYFGPGTRLTVL.

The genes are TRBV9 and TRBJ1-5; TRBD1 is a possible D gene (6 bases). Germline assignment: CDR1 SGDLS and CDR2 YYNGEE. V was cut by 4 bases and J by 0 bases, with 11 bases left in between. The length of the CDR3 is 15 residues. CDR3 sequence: CASSQGHSSNQPQHF. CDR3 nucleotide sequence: TGTGCCAGCAGCCAGGGACATAGTAGCAATCAGCCCCAGCATTTT. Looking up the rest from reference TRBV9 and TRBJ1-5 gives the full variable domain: DSGVTQTPKHLITATGQRVTLRCSPRSGDLSVYWYQQSLDQGLQFLIQYYNGEERAKGNILERFSAQQFPDLHSELNLSSLELGDSALYFCASSQGHSSNQPQHFGDGTRLSIL.

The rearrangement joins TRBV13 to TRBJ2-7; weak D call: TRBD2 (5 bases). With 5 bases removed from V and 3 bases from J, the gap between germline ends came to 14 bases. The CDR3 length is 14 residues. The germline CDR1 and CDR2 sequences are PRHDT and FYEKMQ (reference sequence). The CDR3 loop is CASSQTGGGYEQYF. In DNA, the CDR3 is TGTGCCAGCAGCCAAACCGGCGGAGGCTACGAGCAGTACTTC.

The DNA of the CDR3 is TGTGCCAGCAGTGACAGGGGACCCCGAGAGGAAAAACTGTTTTTT. Encoded protein: CASSDRGPREEKLFF. The chain couples TRBV6-1 to TRBJ1-4, with D maybe TRBD1 (6 bases). V was pared by 3 bases and J by 8 bases, with 16 bases between. Germline CDR1 is MNHNS and CDR2 is SASEGT. The CDR3 sequence is 15 residues long.

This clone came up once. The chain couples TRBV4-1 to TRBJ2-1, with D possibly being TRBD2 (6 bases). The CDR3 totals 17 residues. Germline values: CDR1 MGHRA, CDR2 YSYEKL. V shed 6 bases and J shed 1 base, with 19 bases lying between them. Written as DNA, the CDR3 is TGCGCCAGCAGTTGGGGTTTCGGGGGTTCTTCCTACAATGAGCAGTTCTTC. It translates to CASSWGFGGSSYNEQFF.